A single sample is the source of the 12 T cell receptor beta chains below, sequenced in a study of T cell changes during pregnancy in multiple sclerosis. Repertoires were generated with immunoSEQ multiplex PCR, while TCRdb's copy carries only in-frame clones and drops some. The sample has tens of thousands of clones, 75% to 90% seen once; the top ten hold 3% to 3.5%. The sequences come from peripheral blood, collected before pregnancy. These TCRs come from a female donor with multiple sclerosis, enrolled in a pregnancy study.

The CDR3 bases are TGCAGCGCTCCTCTTAGAGGGTCCGGGGAGCTGTTTTTT. Its protein is CSAPLRGSGELFF. This chain connects TRBV29-1 to TRBJ2-2; possible D gene TRBD2, 5 bases. This CDR3 comprises 13 residues. Trimming took off 7 bases at V and 6 bases at J, with 15 bases between the two ends. CDR1 is SQVTM and CDR2 is ANQGSEA in the germline V gene.

The chain has TRBV19 and TRBJ1-2; TRBD1 is a possible D gene (5 bases). Germline CDR1 reads LNHDA; CDR2 reads SQIVND (reference sequence). The CDR3 is 14 amino acids. V shed 4 bases and J shed 4 bases, with 13 bases lying between them. The CDR3 bases are TGTGCCAGTAGTAACGCAGGGCCCCCCTATGGCTACACCTTC. Translated: CASSNAGPPYGYTF.

The rearrangement links TRBV10-3 to TRBJ1-5, with D unresolved. The CDR3 has 15 residues. V shed 3 bases and J shed 6 bases, with 15 bases lying between them. The germline V gene encodes CDR1 ENHRY and CDR2 SYGVKD. The CDR3 region has the DNA TGTGCCATCAGTGATCAAGAGCCAAACAGTCAGCCCCAGCATTTT. Translating it yields CAISDQEPNSQPQHF.

This rearrangement joins TRBV5-6 to TRBJ1-3; D not certain. From germline, CDR1 is SGHDT and CDR2 YYEEEE. V lost 0 bases and J 0 bases, leaving 13 bases between the germline ends. This CDR3 region has 17 residues. Here the CDR3 reads CASSLAGGGSSGNTIYF. The CDR3 nucleotides read TGTGCCAGCAGCTTGGCGGGCGGAGGGAGCTCTGGAAACACCATATATTTT.

The chain is built from TRBV6-6 and TRBJ2-7; 9 nucleotides match TRBD2. The J segment lost 0 bases and the V segment lost 3 bases, leaving 3 bases of the junction unmatched. The CDR3 extends over 15 amino acids. Germline V gene data show CDR1 as MNHNY and CDR2 as SVGAGI (reference sequence). For the CDR3, the DNA is TGTGCCAGCAGTTATTATAGCGGGAGCTCCTACGAGCAGTACTTC. Translating it yields CASSYYSGSSYEQYF.

The chain couples TRBV11-1 to TRBJ2-7; a weak D match, TRBD1 (5 bases). Germline-derived CDR1 and CDR2 are SGHAT and FQDESV (reference sequence). The length of the CDR3 is 14 residues. Trimming left V 1 base short and J 3 bases short, with 10 bases between. The chain's CDR3 is CASSLVQGFYEQYF. In nucleotides, the CDR3 is TGTGCCAGCAGCTTAGTTCAGGGATTCTACGAGCAGTACTTC.

This chain links TRBV4-2 with TRBJ2-5; TRBD1 is a possible D gene (6 bases). Germline V gene lookup returns CDR1 LGHNA and CDR2 YNFKEQ. The CDR3 sequence is 15 residues long. Trimming removed 1 base at V and 4 bases at J, with 13 bases between. DNA of the CDR3: TGTGCCAGCAGCCAAGGACTGCCCAGGGGAGAGACCCAGTACTTC. As protein: CASSQGLPRGETQYF.

The chain joins TRBV6-1 to TRBJ2-7; D may be TRBD1 (6 bases). The CDR3 runs to 15 residues. Germline V gives CDR1 MNHNS, CDR2 SASEGT. Trimming removed 2 bases from V and 3 bases from J, with 14 bases in between. CDR3 nucleotide sequence: TGTGCCAGCAGTGAACGAAGTGAAGGGGGCTACGAGCAGTACTTC. It codes for CASSERSEGGYEQYF.

The rearrangement links TRBV14 to TRBJ2-1, with 13 bases matching TRBD2. V shed 4 bases and J 8 bases; nucleotides not matched to a gene: 8. The CDR3 covers 16 residues. Germline V CDR1 and CDR2: SGHDN, FVKESK. Here the CDR3 reads CASSPWTSGSSYEQFF. The CDR3 nucleotides are TGTGCCAGCAGCCCCTGGACTAGCGGGAGTAGTTATGAGCAGTTCTTC.

The chain carries TRBV19 and TRBJ1-1, with TRBD1 as a possible D gene (6 bases). Germline assignment: CDR1 LNHDA and CDR2 SQIVND (reference sequence). The CDR3 loop spans 17 amino acids. The V end lost 0 bases, the J end lost 4 bases, and 18 bases lay between the germline ends. DNA of the CDR3: TGTGCCAGTAGTATAGATATGGGGGCGATAGGGGCCACTGAAGCTTTCTTT. This gives the protein CASSIDMGAIGATEAFF.

The V call is TRBV7-2, the J call TRBJ2-7, with TRBD2 as a possible D gene (7 bases). The CDR3 loop spans 15 amino acids. The germline CDR1 and CDR2 sequences are SGHTA and FQGNSA. V lost 7 bases and J 2 bases, leaving 18 bases between the germline ends. The DNA of the CDR3 is TGTGCCAGCACGGGGGCGGGGGACACCGCCTACGAGCAGTACTTC. Its translation is CASTGAGDTAYEQYF.

The J gene is TRBJ1-1, the V gene TRBV5-4; the match to TRBD1 covers 10 bases. From germline, CDR1 is SGHNT and CDR2 YYREEE (reference sequence). The CDR3 covers 17 residues. V shed 4 bases, J shed 3 bases, and the junction held 12 bases outside the gene matches. The CDR3 region is CASSPRNTGTGDTEAFF. The CDR3 nucleotides read TGTGCCAGCAGCCCGAGAAACACCGGGACAGGGGACACTGAAGCTTTCTTT.